This TCR beta chain was found in a study of cytomegalovirus exposure and HLA in healthy donors (dated by TCRdb to about 2017). In the study overall: An earlier analysis of roughly 570 of the donors reported 250 to 300 Gb of sequence data and 117 million unique TCR beta sequences obtained from approximately 180 million T cells. An early release that covered approximately 600 HLA-typed donors contained approximately 300 gigabases of sequencing data and about 84 million unique TCR sequences. The genetic ancestry cluster associated with self-reported Caucasian donors included 70% to 85% of the roughly 390 genotyped donors. The study aimed to test whether cataloging public T cell receptors could reveal signatures of past pathogen exposure. The study used immunosequencing to profile the T cell repertoires of several hundred subjects and linked those repertoires to cytomegalovirus serostatus. In addition to the first cohort of roughly 670 subjects, a separate validation cohort of about 120 different subjects was used. High-throughput TCR immunosequencing, statistical association of individual TCRs with disease status, and machine learning were combined to predict cytomegalovirus infection status. A later analysis re-examined previously published TCR beta repertoires from 600 to 700 donors and added high-resolution HLA genotyping to investigate patterns of TCR occurrence. Rather than drawing on any new phenotypic data, the later analysis identified candidate immune exposures from TCR beta sequences and the way those sequences occurred across donors. An earlier analysis of several hundred of the donors used high-throughput TCR beta sequencing to judge whether each TCR beta V gene segment behaved as functional or pseudogenic. Donor age, sex, ethnicity and CMV serostatus were compiled alongside the repertoire data. A later genetic analysis used genome-wide SNP genotypes for about three fifths of the 666 donors, treating that subset as a discovery cohort. Every discovery cohort repertoire had been produced on one sequencing platform. Class I and class II HLA loci were covered by the typing at four-digit resolution. Typing coverage varied by locus: 629-630 donors for A, B, C, DRB1 and DQB1; approximately 560 for DQA1; approximately 610 for DPA1; 450 to 480 for DPB1. Four to six DR-DQ haplotypes were handled as single units for association and clustering, since linkage in the cohort was strong. Among some 410 genotyped donors of the cohort, an average of approximately 240,000 unique TCR beta nucleotide sequences were sequenced per donor, roughly a sixth of them non-productive. What the work shows at the level of the full study, not this receptor alone: Because HLA typing was missing for some donors at each locus, association tests included only the typed subset. It was suggested by the authors that the approach could potentially be generalized to other disease states and immunological phenotypes. An earlier analysis of some 560 of the donors showed that most TCR beta V segments appeared in productive rearrangements either about 90% or about 30% of the time, which broadly matched IMGT annotations. A further reported finding was that TCR beta sequences accurately predicted the HLA-A and HLA-B alleles for most subjects in the first cohort. A later analysis found that HLA-associated TCR beta chains were more clonally expanded and had lower generation probabilities than equally common non-associated chains. Because counts were too low, fewer than 20 rarely observed V segments, including chromosome 9 orphons, were excluded from the earlier analysis of 587 of the donors. Several of the top co-occurrence clusters appeared to be linked to parvovirus B19, influenza, CMV and Epstein-Barr virus, according to a later analysis. In vitro tests confirmed that a few of the cytomegalovirus-associated TCR beta chains recognize cytomegalovirus antigens. In a later genetic analysis, fewer N-insertions in productive TCRs were reported among donors in an Asian-associated ancestry cluster than the roughly 670-donor mean. Strong co-occurrence of HLA alleles, especially DR and DQ, made assigning TCR associations to individual alleles difficult. In a later analysis, most CMV-associated TCR beta chains were found to appear HLA-restricted, with HLA associations seemingly driven largely by CMV exposure. The study listed approximately 150 TCR beta chains as associated with cytomegalovirus. Some IMGT-functional V segments, including TRBV6-2 and TRBV6-3, could not be told apart with the 87-base-pair reads, so those segments were excluded. According to a later analysis, TCR association rates differed among HLA loci, with DRB1 alleles showing the most associated TCRs and HLA-C alleles showing the fewest. Specific HLA alleles were associated with over 15,000 TCR beta sequences at a false discovery rate of 0.05 in a later analysis. While some public TCRs were present in many individuals, most TCR sequences turned up only very rarely across donors. The classifier was reported to diagnose cytomegalovirus status with high specificity and sensitivity in both the original cohort and the validation cohort. A cluster of highly shared sequence variants was judged likely to represent a technical artifact of the sequencing pipeline. For the cohort, immune exposure information was limited to CMV serostatus. This cohort had only TCR beta chains sequenced, and the lack of alpha or paired-chain data limited which features could be detected. Correlated functional status among segregating V segments might be attributable to linkage disequilibrium, but an unknown experimental factor could not be ruled out. Roughly uniform sequencing depth across donors was assumed in presence/absence analyses, although this assumption may not hold. An association between a missense DCLRE1C variant and V-gene and J-gene trimming of TCR beta chains was found in a later genetic analysis and replicated in an independent cohort.

The receptor library was made with the immunoSEQ multiplex PCR assay. For the multiplex PCR, a mixture combining 60 forward primers for TCR Vbeta segments and 13 reverse primers for TCR Jbeta segments was used. The CDR3 region of rearranged TCR beta genes was amplified from genomic DNA with a multiplex PCR assay. The Illumina HiSeq System was used to sequence the amplified TCR beta libraries as 87-base-pair reads. Turning to the authors' computational methods: A later analysis counted some 80 million unique TCR beta chains across the 666 repertoires, and 9 million to 14 million of these chains were shared by at least two donors. A nearest-neighbor algorithm error-corrected the raw reads and collapsed the reads into unique sequences, merging closely related sequences to remove PCR and sequencing errors. Alignment of CDR3 sequences to IMGT reference sequences was used to assign V, D and J gene segments. For a sequence to be retained, a match of at least six nucleotides was required to both a V gene segment and a J gene segment. A rearrangement counted as productive if the CDR3 had no stop codons and remained in frame with V and J, and every other rearrangement counted as non-productive. Following IMGT convention, CDR3 was defined as the stretch from the second conserved V-encoded cysteine up to the conserved J-encoded phenylalanine. The earlier analysis of about 620 of the donors excluded sequences that lacked an unambiguous match to a single V gene segment. In an earlier analysis of approximately 610 of the donors, V segments were called functional above 56.7% productive rearrangements and were called segregating when the between-donor standard deviation exceeded 5%. A statistical classification framework was developed to diagnose cytomegalovirus status using the catalog of TCR beta chain sequences. V and J gene assignment, in a later analysis, came from comparing TCR nucleotide sequences with IMGT/GENE-DB human TR gene sequences. A later analysis assigned CDR3 sequences and most-parsimonious VDJ recombination scenarios with the TCRdist pipeline. In a later analysis, each TCR beta chain was defined by its CDR3 amino acid sequence together with its V-gene family, and reads without a unique V-gene family were excluded. To address suspected cross-contamination and a sequencing artifact, a later analysis removed over 500 highly shared, low-generation-probability nucleotide sequences. A later analysis calculated a clonal expansion index for each public chain from normalized within-repertoire ranks of inferred template counts. A later analysis computed generation probabilities with a VDJ recombination model fitted to out-of-frame rearrangements, and checked the results against IGoR. In a later analysis, TCR-TCR, TCR-HLA and TCR-CMV co-occurrence was scored with hypergeometric tests, and a repertoire-size bias correction was applied to TCR pairs. False discovery rates were estimated in a later analysis by permuting HLA or CMV assignments 20 times. In a later analysis, co-occurring TCRs were grouped using DBSCAN, with TCRdist sequence similarity added in when clustering inside HLA-allele-positive subsets. Repertoires with fewer than 30,000 or more than 120,000 public chains, plus five repertoires with anomalous nucleotide sharing, were excluded from co-occurrence clustering. TCRdb took over this immuneACCESS table, retaining in-frame rearrangements with V and J assigned. Such tables are incomplete; in checked studies, under half of the missing clones stem from an unresolved V gene, and the remainder is unexplained. That table gives V, J and clone size, and the DNA gave D and trimming. The sample profile shows approximately 140,000 clones; about three quarters of them were found once. About 1.6% of the sample belongs to the ten largest clones.

Concerning this clone itself: Its specific antigen is unknown. Base qualities are not at hand, and no much larger clone is one base apart.

V and J are truncated by 0 bases and 7 bases respectively, leaving an intervening sequence of 6 bases. Reading from cysteine to phenylalanine, the CDR3 counts 11 amino acids. Solely the CDR3 DNA is kept, with 33 bases framed from the first base. Via the germline V gene (reference sequence), CDR1 is DFQATT and CDR2 SNEGSKA. The cohort consisted of more than 650 healthy bone marrow donors. All cohort members were sampled while nominally healthy, although unrecorded immune exposures were likely present. The donor tested CMV seronegative and was one of the 352 seronegative cohort members. A peripheral blood sample was provided by each donor, and peripheral blood mononuclear cells were used for TCR beta sequencing. Genomic DNA was extracted from the blood cell samples with the Qiagen DNeasy Blood Extraction Kit.

This sequence uses TRBV20-1 and TRBJ1-2; no D gene call is confident. Sequenced input: PBMCs. This TCR was sampled from a female donor in good health and CMV-seronegative. The DNA sequence reads TGCAGTGCTAGAGATCCGGGTGGCTACACCTTC. The resulting protein is CSARDPGGYTF.